One and the same sample provided the 18 T cell receptor beta chains below, sequenced in a study of spatial heterogeneity in lung cancer. The time point was: blood at routine non-recurrence follow-up after resection. One entry per CDR3 protein, called by TCRdb with MiXCR from the 5' RACE reads. The sample consists of just over 70,000 distinct CDR3 sequences, about 9.5% of them appearing once. Here the sequenced sample was PBMCs, taken at follow-up. The receptors stem from a female donor with early-stage non-small cell lung cancer.

The chain joins TRBV24-1 to TRBJ2-7; either TRBD1 or TRBD2 may supply D (6 bases each). CDR1 and CDR2 (germline): KGHDR, SFDVKD. Trimming shortened V by 2 bases and J by 4 bases, and 11 bases separated the two germline ends. CDR3 length: 14 amino acids. The CDR3 here is CATSDSGAVYEQYF. The CDR3, as DNA: TGTGCCACCAGTGATTCGGGGGCAGTGTACGAGCAGTACTTC.

This clonotype appeared a few times. Relative to the germline gene, one junction end is altered; a read error may explain this. J is TRBJ2-3 and V is TRBV2; unclear D gene. CDR3 size: 13 residues. The germline V gene encodes CDR1 SNHLY and CDR2 FYNNEI. The CDR3 nucleotides read TGTGTCAGCAGTGCCGACCAGACAGATACGCAGTATTTT. It is translated as CVSSADQTDTQYF.

The chain links TRBV27 to TRBJ2-3, with a weak D call TRBD2 (6 bases). The CDR3 runs 16 residues. The V gene's germline CDR1 is MNHEY and CDR2 SMNVEV (reference sequence). The V end lost 4 bases, the J end lost 1 base, and 15 bases lay between the germline ends. CDR3 nucleotides: TGTGCCAGCAGTTGGGGACTCCGTAAGGGCACAGATACGCAGTATTTT. Protein: CASSWGLRKGTDTQYF.

To note about this clonotype: It may be a read error: a sequence one base away is much more abundant. The chain couples TRBV5-1 to TRBJ2-7; D remains unclear. The CDR3 contains 16 residues. Germline CDR1 and CDR2: SGHRS and YFSETQ. The CDR3 is CASSLTHLRTINDQYF. CDR3 bases: TGCGCCAGCAGCCTGACGCACCTGCGGACGATAAACGATCAGTACTTC.

This clonotype was found many times. The chain combines TRBV20-1 with TRBJ2-1, with 9 bases aligning to TRBD2. Trimming at V came to 5 bases and at J to 0 bases, leaving 5 bases not matched to a gene. CDR3 length equals 15 residues. Germline values: CDR1 DFQATT, CDR2 SNEGSKA (reference sequence). The CDR3 region has the DNA TGCAGTGCTCCGCTAGCGGGGAGCTCCTACAATGAGCAGTTCTTC. This codes for CSAPLAGSSYNEQFF.

This clonotype has more than one count but fewer than ten. The J gene is TRBJ2-1, the V gene TRBV6-5; D remains unclear. Germline-derived CDR1 and CDR2 are MNHEY and SVGAGI. The CDR3 runs to 11 residues. Trimming removed 6 bases from V and 8 bases from J, with 8 bases in between. CDR3 in DNA: TGTGCCAGCAGCGACTTGTATGAGCAGTTCTTC. Protein sequence: CASSDLYEQFF.

This clonotype was seen at least ten times. The chain combines TRBV7-3 with TRBJ2-3; D gene ambiguous. Germline lookup yields CDR1 SGHTA and CDR2 FQGTGA. This CDR3 has 13 residues. V lost 2 bases and J lost 2, with 5 bases in between. CDR3 nucleotides: TGTGCCAGCAGCTTAGAGCCCACAGATACGCAGTATTTT. Protein sequence: CASSLEPTDTQYF.

This clonotype was counted between two and nine times. The chain employs TRBV7-9 and TRBJ2-1; 11 nucleotides match TRBD2. CDR3 length equals 15 residues. V trimming: 5 bases; J trimming: 7 bases; junction bases outside the gene matches: 7. From germline, CDR1 is SEHNR and CDR2 FQNEAQ (reference sequence). Written as DNA, the CDR3 is TGTGCCAGCAGCCCACGGGGACTAGCGGAGAATGAGCAGTTCTTC. Translation gives CASSPRGLAENEQFF.

The table lists this clonotype with many counts. The J gene is TRBJ1-2, the V gene TRBV12-5; possible D gene TRBD1, 6 bases. Trimming stripped 6 bases from V and 4 bases from J, with 15 bases between. The germline V gene has CDR1 LGHNT and CDR2 FRNRAP. The CDR3 totals 14 residues. Written as DNA, the CDR3 is TGTGCTAGTGGCCGTTCCCAGGGGCCCTATGGCTACACCTTC. Encoded protein: CASGRSQGPYGYTF. The full variable domain, rest sourced from reference TRBV12-5 and TRBJ1-2, is DARVTQTPRHKVTEMGQEVTMRCQPILGHNTVFWYRQTMMQGLELLAYFRNRAPLDDSGMPKDRFSAEMPDATLATLKIQPSEPRDSAVYFCASGRSQGPYGYTFGSGTRLTVV.

The chain uses TRBV28 and TRBJ2-7, with 8 bases matching TRBD1. The CDR3 totals 13 residues. V shed 4 bases and J 2 bases; nucleotides not matched to a gene: 1. Per the germline V gene, CDR1 is MDHEN and CDR2 is SYDVKM. CDR3 amino acids: CASSWTGPYEQYF. CDR3 bases: TGTGCCAGCAGTTGGACAGGGCCCTACGAGCAGTACTTC.

The chain employs TRBV10-3 and TRBJ1-1, with D possibly TRBD1 on 6 matching bases. The CDR3 extends over 13 amino acids. Germline assignment: CDR1 ENHRY and CDR2 SYGVKD. The V and J ends lost 10 bases and 3 bases respectively, with 15 bases between them. CDR3 in DNA: TGTGCCACCCAAGGGGGAACGTACACTGAAGCTTTCTTT. Its translation is CATQGGTYTEAFF.

This clonotype was found many times. The chain is built from TRBV18 and TRBJ2-5; tentative D call: TRBD1 (5 bases). The CDR3 contains 15 residues. CDR1 is KGHSH, CDR2 LQKENI, per germline. The ends were cut back, 3 bases at V and 4 bases at J, with 15 bases in the middle. This CDR3 reads CASSPATGRGETQYF. DNA for the CDR3: TGTGCCAGCTCACCTGCAACAGGCAGAGGAGAGACCCAGTACTTC.

This clonotype was recorded many times. This rearrangement joins TRBV24-1 to TRBJ1-1; D remains unclear. The V gene lost 4 bases and the J gene lost 8 bases, with 7 bases spanning the gap. Looked up from germline, CDR1 is KGHDR and CDR2 is SFDVKD. This CDR3 is built from 11 residues. The CDR3 DNA sequence: TGTGCCACCAGTGACGGCAGGGAAGCTTTCTTT. Translation: CATSDGREAFF.

Turning to this clonotype: A much larger clone differs by one base, so this may be a read error. The rearrangement uses TRBV7-3 and TRBJ1-1; the D gene is possibly TRBD1 (5 bases). The CDR3 is 13 residues long. Trimming cost V 1 base and J 8 bases, with 11 bases left between them. The germline V gene has CDR1 SGHTA and CDR2 FQGTGA. CDR3 sequence (DNA): TGTGCCAGCAGCTTAAACGGGACTGGAGAAGCTTTCTTT. It yields the protein CASSLNGTGEAFF.

This clonotype was observed many times. J is TRBJ2-7 and V is TRBV10-3, with 9 bases identical to TRBD2. Looked up from germline, CDR1 is ENHRY and CDR2 is SYGVKD. The CDR3 has 16 amino acids. The V gene end was trimmed by 6 bases and the J gene end by 0 bases; junction bases not matched to a gene: 9. The CDR3 spells CAIRGSGSGYSYEQYF. The CDR3 DNA follows: TGTGCCATCAGAGGTAGCGGGAGTGGGTACTCCTACGAGCAGTACTTC.

This clonotype was counted ten times or more. This sequence joins TRBV10-3 and TRBJ1-3, with 7 bases identical to TRBD1. This CDR3 comprises 14 residues. Germline trimming cut 0 bases from V and 8 bases from J; bases unmatched to any gene: 4. Germline CDR1 ENHRY, CDR2 SYGVKD. DNA of the CDR3: TGTGCCATCAGTGAGTCGCTTCAGGGGGACACCATATATTTT. Encoded protein: CAISESLQGDTIYF.

This clonotype was observed many times. The chain employs TRBV5-1 and TRBJ1-2, with D tentatively TRBD1 (6 bases). The germline V and J ends were trimmed by 5 bases and 4 bases, with 18 bases remaining between them. Germline loops: CDR1 SGHRS, CDR2 YFSETQ. The CDR3 is 15 residues long. The CDR3 bases are TGCGCCAGCAGTCGTCCCGGGACACTTCGCTATGGCTACACCTTC. Translating it yields CASSRPGTLRYGYTF.

The chain has TRBV5-1 and TRBJ2-3, with 9 positions matching TRBD2. J was trimmed by 0 bases and V by 3 bases; bases with no gene match: 5. CDR1 and CDR2 from the germline V gene are SGHRS and YFSETQ. The CDR3 consists of 16 residues. CDR3 amino acids: CASSSPAGGSTDTQYF. CDR3 in DNA: TGCGCCAGCAGCTCCCCAGCGGGGGGAAGCACAGATACGCAGTATTTT.